The clone carrying this TCR beta chain was observed a handful of times. TCRdb re-analysed the reads in MiXCR, keeping a single row per CDR3 protein. The sample contains about 100,000 distinct CDR3 sequences, 31% of which appear only once. The sample is drawn from a study of type 1 regulatory T cells. About the study: T-allo10 is a Tr1-enriched, alloantigen-specific CD4 T cell product made in vitro.

There are 16 residues in the CDR3. The germline V gene encodes CDR1 MNHEY and CDR2 SMNVEV (reference sequence). V lost 2 bases, J lost 0 bases, and 11 bases lay in between. This chain joins TRBV27 and TRBJ1-3, with D hard to call. The source material was CD4+ T cells, either the whole sample or a sorted fraction (not recorded which). The clonotype comes from a human donor in good health. CDR3 region: CASSLRPPDSGNTIYF. In nucleotides, the CDR3 is TGTGCCAGCAGTTTACGGCCCCCGGACTCTGGAAACACCATATATTTT.